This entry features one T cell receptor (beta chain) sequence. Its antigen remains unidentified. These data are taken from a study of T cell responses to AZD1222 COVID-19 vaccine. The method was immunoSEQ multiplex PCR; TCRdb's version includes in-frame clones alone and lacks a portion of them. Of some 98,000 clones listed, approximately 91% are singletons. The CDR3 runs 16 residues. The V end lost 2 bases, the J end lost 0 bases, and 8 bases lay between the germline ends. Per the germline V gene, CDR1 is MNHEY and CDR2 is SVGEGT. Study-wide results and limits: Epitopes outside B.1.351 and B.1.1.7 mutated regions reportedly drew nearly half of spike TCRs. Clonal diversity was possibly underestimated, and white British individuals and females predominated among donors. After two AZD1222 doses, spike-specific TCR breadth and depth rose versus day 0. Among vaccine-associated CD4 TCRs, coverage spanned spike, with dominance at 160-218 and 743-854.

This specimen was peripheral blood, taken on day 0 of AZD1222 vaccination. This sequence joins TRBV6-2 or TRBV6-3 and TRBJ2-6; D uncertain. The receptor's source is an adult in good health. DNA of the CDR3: TGTGCCAGCAGTTACATAGTGGGCTCTGGGGCCAACGTCCTGACTTTC. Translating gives CASSYIVGSGANVLTF.